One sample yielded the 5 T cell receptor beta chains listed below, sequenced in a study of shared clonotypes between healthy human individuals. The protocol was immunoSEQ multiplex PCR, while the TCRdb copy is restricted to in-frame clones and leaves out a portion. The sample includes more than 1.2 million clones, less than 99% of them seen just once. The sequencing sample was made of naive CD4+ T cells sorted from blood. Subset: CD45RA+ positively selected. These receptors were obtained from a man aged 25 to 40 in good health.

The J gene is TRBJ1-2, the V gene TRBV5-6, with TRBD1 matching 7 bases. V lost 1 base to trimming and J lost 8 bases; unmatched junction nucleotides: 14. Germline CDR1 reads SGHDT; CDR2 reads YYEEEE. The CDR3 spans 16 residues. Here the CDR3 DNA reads TGTGCCAGCAGCTTGCACTCGGGACAGTATTTTATGGGCTACACCTTC. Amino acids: CASSLHSGQYFMGYTF.

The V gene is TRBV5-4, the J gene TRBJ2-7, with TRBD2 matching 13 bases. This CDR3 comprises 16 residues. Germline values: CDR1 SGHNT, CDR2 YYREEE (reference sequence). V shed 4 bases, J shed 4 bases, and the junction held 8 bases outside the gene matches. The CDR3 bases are TGTGCCAGCAGCCCCCGGACTAGCGGGAGTAAATACGAGCAGTACTTC. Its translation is CASSPRTSGSKYEQYF. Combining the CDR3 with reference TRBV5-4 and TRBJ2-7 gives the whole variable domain ETGVTQSPTHLIKTRGQQVTLRCSSQSGHNTVSWYQQALGQGPQFIFQYYREEENGRGNFPPRFSGLQFPNYSSELNVNALELDDSALYLCASSPRTSGSKYEQYFGPGTRLTVT.

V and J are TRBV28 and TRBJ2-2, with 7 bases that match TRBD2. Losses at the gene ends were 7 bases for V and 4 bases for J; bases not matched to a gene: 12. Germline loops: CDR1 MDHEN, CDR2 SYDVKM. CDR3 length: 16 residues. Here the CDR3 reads CASTVYRAGRTGELFF. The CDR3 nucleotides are TGTGCCAGCACCGTTTACAGAGCGGGACGCACCGGGGAGCTGTTTTTT.

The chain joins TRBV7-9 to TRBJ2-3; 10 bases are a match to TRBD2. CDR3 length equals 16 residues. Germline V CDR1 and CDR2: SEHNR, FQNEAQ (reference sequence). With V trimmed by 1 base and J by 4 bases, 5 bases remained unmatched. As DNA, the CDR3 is TGTGCCAGCAGCTTAGTGGCTAGCGGGAGTGCAGATACGCAGTATTTT. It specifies CASSLVASGSADTQYF.

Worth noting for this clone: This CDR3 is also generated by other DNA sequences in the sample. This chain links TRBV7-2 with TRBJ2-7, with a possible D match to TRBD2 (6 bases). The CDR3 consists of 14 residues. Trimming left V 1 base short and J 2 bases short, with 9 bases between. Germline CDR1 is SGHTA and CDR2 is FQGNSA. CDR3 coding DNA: TGTGCCAGCAGCTTAGACCGGGGGACCTACGAGCAGTACTTC. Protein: CASSLDRGTYEQYF.